This T cell receptor beta chain is drawn from a study of cytomegalovirus exposure and HLA in healthy donors. The overall study: The study placed approximately 81% of its 398 genotyped donors in the Caucasian-associated ancestry cluster. Study findings and constraints: Later on, analysis showed that most CMV-associated TCR beta chains appeared to be HLA-restricted.

For this clone: What it recognizes is unknown.

13 Jbeta primers and 60 Vbeta primers were used for the PCR. Generated by immunoSEQ multiplex PCR, the TCRdb table keeps only in-frame clones and is missing some. The data contain roughly 130,000 clones, about 74% of them seen just once; the ten biggest clones take up 5.8%. Germline V gene sequence: CDR1 SGHVS, CDR2 FQNEAQ. CDR3 length equals 13 residues. V dropped 9 bases and J dropped 8 bases, with 16 bases sitting between them. The sequenced sample consisted of PBMCs. This TCR was sampled from a woman aged 45-59 years in good health and CMV-seropositive. The chain joins TRBV7-8 to TRBJ1-4; D is unclear. CDR3 amino acids: CASQLGEREKLFF. CDR3 sequence (DNA): TGTGCCAGTCAACTCGGGGAGAGGGAAAAACTGTTTTTT.